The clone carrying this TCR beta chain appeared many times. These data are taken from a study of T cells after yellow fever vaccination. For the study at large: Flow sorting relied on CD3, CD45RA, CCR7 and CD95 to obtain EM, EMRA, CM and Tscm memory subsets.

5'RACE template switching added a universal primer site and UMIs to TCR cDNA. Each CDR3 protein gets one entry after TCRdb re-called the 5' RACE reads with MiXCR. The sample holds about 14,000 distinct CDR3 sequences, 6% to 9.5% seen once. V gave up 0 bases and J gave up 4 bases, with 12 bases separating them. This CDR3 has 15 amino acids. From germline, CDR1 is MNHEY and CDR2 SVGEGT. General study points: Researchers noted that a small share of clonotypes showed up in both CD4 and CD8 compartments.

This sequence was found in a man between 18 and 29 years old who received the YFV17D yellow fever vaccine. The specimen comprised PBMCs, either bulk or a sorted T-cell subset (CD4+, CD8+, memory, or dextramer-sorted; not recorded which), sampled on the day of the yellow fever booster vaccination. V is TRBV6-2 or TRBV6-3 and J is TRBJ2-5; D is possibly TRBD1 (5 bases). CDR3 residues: CASSYSMQGPETQYF. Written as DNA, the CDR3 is TGTGCCAGCAGTTACTCGATGCAGGGTCCAGAGACCCAGTACTTC.